This T cell receptor (beta chain) was identified during a study of technical replicates of blood from a few donors. Sequencing used immunoSEQ multiplex PCR; TCRdb keeps in-frame clones, though not all of them. The sample consists of more than 90,000 clones, nearly 97% of them appearing once. V was trimmed by 4 bases and J by 0 bases, leaving 14 bases between them. In germline, CDR1 is SQVTM, CDR2 ANQGSEA. The CDR3 runs 15 residues. The receptor comes from a human donor in good health. Sequences were obtained from T cells isolated from PBMCs. V gene TRBV29-1 combines with J gene TRBJ2-3; D gene ambiguous. For the CDR3, the DNA is TGCAGCGTTGTTACCCGCGCATCTAGCACAGATACGCAGTATTTT. Translation: CSVVTRASSTDTQYF.